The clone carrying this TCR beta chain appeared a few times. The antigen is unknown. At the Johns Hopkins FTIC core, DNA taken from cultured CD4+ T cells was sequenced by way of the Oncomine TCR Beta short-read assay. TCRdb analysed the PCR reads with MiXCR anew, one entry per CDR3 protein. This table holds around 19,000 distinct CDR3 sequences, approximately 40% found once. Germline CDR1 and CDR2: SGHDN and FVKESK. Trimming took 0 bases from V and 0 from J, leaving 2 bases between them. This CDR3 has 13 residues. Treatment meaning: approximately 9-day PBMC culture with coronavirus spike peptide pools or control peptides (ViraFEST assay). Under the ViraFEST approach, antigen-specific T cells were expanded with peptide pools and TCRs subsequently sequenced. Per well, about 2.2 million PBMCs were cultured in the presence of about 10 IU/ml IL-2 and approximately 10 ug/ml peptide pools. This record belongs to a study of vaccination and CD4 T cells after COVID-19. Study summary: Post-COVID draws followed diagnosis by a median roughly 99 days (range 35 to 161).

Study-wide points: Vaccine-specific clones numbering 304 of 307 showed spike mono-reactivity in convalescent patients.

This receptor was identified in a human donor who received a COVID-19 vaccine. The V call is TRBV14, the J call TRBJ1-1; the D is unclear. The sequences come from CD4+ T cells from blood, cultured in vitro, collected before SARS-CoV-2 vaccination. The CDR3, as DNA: TGTGCCAGCAGCCAAGATTTGAACACTGAAGCTTTCTTT. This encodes CASSQDLNTEAFF.